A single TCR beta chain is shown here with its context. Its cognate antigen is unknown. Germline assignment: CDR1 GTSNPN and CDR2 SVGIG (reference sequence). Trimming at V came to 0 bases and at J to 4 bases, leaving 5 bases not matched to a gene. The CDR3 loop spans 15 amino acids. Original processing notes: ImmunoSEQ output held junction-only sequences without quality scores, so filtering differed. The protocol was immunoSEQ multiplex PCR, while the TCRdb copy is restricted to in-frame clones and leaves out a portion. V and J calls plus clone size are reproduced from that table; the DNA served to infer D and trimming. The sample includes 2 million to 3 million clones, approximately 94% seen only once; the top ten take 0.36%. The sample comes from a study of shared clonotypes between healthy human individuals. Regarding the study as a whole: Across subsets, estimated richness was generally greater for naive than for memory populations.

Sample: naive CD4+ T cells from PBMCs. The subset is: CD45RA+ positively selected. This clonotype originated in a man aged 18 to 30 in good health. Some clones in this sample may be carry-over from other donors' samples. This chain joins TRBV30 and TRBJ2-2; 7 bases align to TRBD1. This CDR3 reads CAWSVGDSATGELFF. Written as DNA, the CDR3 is TGTGCCTGGAGTGTAGGGGACAGCGCCACCGGGGAGCTGTTTTTT.